Shown below are 9 T cell receptor beta chains from a single sample sequenced in a study of blood T cell repertoires in COVID-19. Assay used: immunoSEQ multiplex PCR; TCRdb lists only in-frame clones, some missing. The sample has some 150,000 clones, around four fifths seen once. Sequenced input: PBMCs or T cells enriched from blood (not recorded which). Receptor source: a woman aged 45-60 years who had recovered from COVID-19.

The gene calls are TRBV7-9 and TRBJ2-1; 7 positions match TRBD2. The CDR3 is made up of 14 amino acids. CDR1 is SEHNR and CDR2 is FQNEAQ in the germline V gene (reference sequence). V dropped 3 bases and J dropped 10; count of bases not matched to a gene: 9. CDR3: CASSFPGTGGEQFF. In DNA form, the CDR3 reads TGTGCCAGCAGCTTTCCCGGGACCGGGGGGGAGCAGTTCTTC.

The sample holds one count of this clone. The chain carries TRBV13 and TRBJ2-7; D is perhaps TRBD1 (6 bases). Trimming took off 7 bases at V and 2 bases at J, with 9 bases between the two ends. This CDR3 is built from 12 residues. Germline V gene lookup returns CDR1 PRHDT and CDR2 FYEKMQ (reference sequence). CDR3 residues: CASKGDTYEQYV. The CDR3 DNA reads TGTGCCAGCAAGGGGGACACCTACGAGCAGTACGTC.

As concerns this clone: Other nucleotide sequences in the sample specify the same CDR3. The V gene is TRBV5-1, the J gene TRBJ2-3; weak D call: TRBD2 (5 bases). The CDR3 has 15 residues. The V end lost 4 bases, the J end lost 1 base, and 13 bases lay between the germline ends. In germline, CDR1 is SGHRS, CDR2 YFSETQ. In DNA form, the CDR3 reads TGCGCCAGCAGCGGAGGACTCGCGGGCACAGATACGCAGTATTTT. Translated: CASSGGLAGTDTQYF.

The chain is built from TRBV5-4 and TRBJ1-2, with 7 bases identical to TRBD1. CDR1 is SGHNT, CDR2 YYREEE, per germline (reference sequence). Trimming at V came to 4 bases and at J to 4 bases, leaving 10 bases not matched to a gene. The CDR3 is 15 amino acids. The CDR3: CASSPGQVQIYGYTF. CDR3 DNA: TGTGCCAGCAGCCCCGGACAGGTCCAAATCTATGGCTACACCTTC.

This sequence joins TRBV27 and TRBJ2-5, with D possibly TRBD2 on 7 matching bases. Trimming shortened V by 6 bases and J by 2 bases, and 16 bases separated the two germline ends. CDR1 is MNHEY, CDR2 SMNVEV, per germline (reference sequence). This CDR3 spans 15 amino acids. The CDR3: CASSRGLGGQETQYF. In nucleotides, the CDR3 is TGTGCCAGCAGCCGCGGACTAGGGGGACAAGAGACCCAGTACTTC.

The genes are TRBV9 and TRBJ1-1; D possibly corresponds to TRBD1 (5 bases). This CDR3 spans 14 amino acids. Trimming shortened V by 4 bases and J by 4 bases, and 14 bases separated the two germline ends. Germline assignment: CDR1 SGDLS and CDR2 YYNGEE. This chain's CDR3 is CASSTRGTTTEAFF. The DNA for the CDR3 is TGTGCCAGCAGCACGCGGGGGACGACCACTGAAGCTTTCTTT. Based on the CDR3 plus reference TRBV9 and TRBJ1-1, the full variable domain is DSGVTQTPKHLITATGQRVTLRCSPRSGDLSVYWYQQSLDQGLQFLIQYYNGEERAKGNILERFSAQQFPDLHSELNLSSLELGDSALYFCASSTRGTTTEAFFGQGTRLTVV.

This clone was seen only a few times. The gene calls are TRBV7-2 and TRBJ2-3; possible D gene TRBD2, 6 bases. CDR1 is SGHTA and CDR2 is FQGNSA in the germline V gene. V lost 7 bases to trimming and J lost 3 bases, with 20 bases between them. The CDR3 sequence is 16 residues long. The CDR3 sequence: CASTVSGRGKTDTQYF. The CDR3 region has the DNA TGTGCCAGCACCGTCTCTGGGCGGGGAAAGACAGATACGCAGTATTTT.

This clone was picked up one time. The CDR3 DNA follows: TGTGCCAGCAGTACTGAGGGACAGCTTAAAAATCAGCCCCAGCATTTT. Encoded protein: CASSTEGQLKNQPQHF. V and J are TRBV6-2 or TRBV6-3 and TRBJ1-5; 7 bases map to TRBD1. This CDR3 has 16 amino acids. Germline CDR1 MNHEY, CDR2 SVGEGT. The J segment lost 4 bases and the V segment lost 5 bases, leaving 11 bases of the junction unmatched.

V and J are TRBV13 and TRBJ2-1, with TRBD2 identical over 13 bases. V shed 4 bases and J 5 bases; nucleotides not matched to a gene: 8. The length of the CDR3 is 17 residues. The V gene's germline CDR1 is PRHDT and CDR2 FYEKMQ (reference sequence). This CDR3 is CASSSGLAGVSHNEQFF. The CDR3 nucleotides are TGTGCCAGCAGCTCCGGACTAGCGGGAGTTTCCCACAATGAGCAGTTCTTC.